This T cell receptor (beta chain) originates from a study of blood T cell repertoires in COVID-19. Sequenced by immunoSEQ multiplex PCR; TCRdb stores in-frame clones only, minus some. Among under 400,000 clones listed, 90% were seen once. CDR1 is SGHRS and CDR2 is YFSETQ in the germline V gene. The length of the CDR3 is 13 residues. Deletions cut 4 bases from V and 8 bases from J, with 15 bases between. Sequenced input: peripheral blood. The receptor was isolated from a man between 18 and 35 years old with active or convalescent COVID-19. The genes are TRBV5-1 and TRBJ1-2, with a weak D call TRBD1 (6 bases). The CDR3 nucleotides read TGCGCCAGCAGCCCCGGGACACTTTGGGGCTACACCTTC. Its protein product is CASSPGTLWGYTF.